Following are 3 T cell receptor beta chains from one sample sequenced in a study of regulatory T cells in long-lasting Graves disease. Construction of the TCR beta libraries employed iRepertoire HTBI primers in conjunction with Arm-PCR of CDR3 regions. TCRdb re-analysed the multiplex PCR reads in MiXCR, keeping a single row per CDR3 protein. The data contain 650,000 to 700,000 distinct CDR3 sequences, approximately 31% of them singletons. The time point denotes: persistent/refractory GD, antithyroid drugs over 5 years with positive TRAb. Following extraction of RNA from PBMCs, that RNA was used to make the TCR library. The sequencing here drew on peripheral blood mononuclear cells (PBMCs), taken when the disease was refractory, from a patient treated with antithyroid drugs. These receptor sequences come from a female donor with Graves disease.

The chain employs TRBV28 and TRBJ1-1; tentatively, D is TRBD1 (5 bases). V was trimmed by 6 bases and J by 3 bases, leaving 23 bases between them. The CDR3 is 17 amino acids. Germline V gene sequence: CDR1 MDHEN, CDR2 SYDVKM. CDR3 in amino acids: CASSQDLYRSWYTEAFF. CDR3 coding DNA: TGTGCCAGCAGCCAAGATTTATACAGGTCGTGGTACACTGAAGCTTTCTTT.

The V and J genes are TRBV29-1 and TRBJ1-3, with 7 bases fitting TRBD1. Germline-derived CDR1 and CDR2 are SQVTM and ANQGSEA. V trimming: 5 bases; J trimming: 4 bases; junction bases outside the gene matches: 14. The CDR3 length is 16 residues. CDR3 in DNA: TGCAGCGTTCTGGGGGAGATACCGGACAGGGGAAACACCATATATTTT. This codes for CSVLGEIPDRGNTIYF.

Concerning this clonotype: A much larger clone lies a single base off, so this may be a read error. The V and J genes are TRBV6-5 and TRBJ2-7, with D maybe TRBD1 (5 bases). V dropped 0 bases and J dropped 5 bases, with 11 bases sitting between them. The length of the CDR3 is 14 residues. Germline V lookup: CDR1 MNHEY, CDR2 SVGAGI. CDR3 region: CASSYSGARDEQYF. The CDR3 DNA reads TGTGCCAGCAGTTACTCTGGGGCGCGAGACGAGCAGTACTTC.